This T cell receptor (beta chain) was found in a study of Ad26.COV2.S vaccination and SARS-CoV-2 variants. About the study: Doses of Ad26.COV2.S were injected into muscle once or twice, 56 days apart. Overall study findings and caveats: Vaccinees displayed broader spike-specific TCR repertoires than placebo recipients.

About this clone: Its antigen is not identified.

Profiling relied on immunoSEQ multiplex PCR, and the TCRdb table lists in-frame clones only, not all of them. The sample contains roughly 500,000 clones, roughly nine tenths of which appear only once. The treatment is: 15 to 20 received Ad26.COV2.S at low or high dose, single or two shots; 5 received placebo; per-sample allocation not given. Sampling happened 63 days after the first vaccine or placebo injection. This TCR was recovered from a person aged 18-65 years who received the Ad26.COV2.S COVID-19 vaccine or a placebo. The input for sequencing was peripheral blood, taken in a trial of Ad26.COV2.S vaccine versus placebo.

The CDR3 DNA reads as TGTGCCAGCAGCTTAGGGTCGGACACTGAAGCTTTCTTT. It yields the protein CASSLGSDTEAFF. The chain recombines TRBV7-3 with TRBJ1-1; no reliable D call. V lost 2 bases, J lost 3 bases, and 7 bases lay in between. The germline CDR1 and CDR2 sequences are SGHTA and FQGTGA. The CDR3 is 13 amino acids.